This T cell receptor beta chain originates from a study of T cell changes during pregnancy in multiple sclerosis. Between the trimmed V and J ends, which lost 4 bases and 5 bases, there was a span of 18 bases. This CDR3 spans 15 amino acids. Germline CDR1 is SGHRS and CDR2 is YFSETQ. Here immunoSEQ multiplex PCR was the method, and the copy in TCRdb shows in-frame clones only, minus some. Altogether 13,000 to 15,000 clones are present, approximately 95% being singletons, with the ten largest covering less than 3.5%. The source material was peripheral blood, sampled in the second trimester of pregnancy. This chain connects TRBV5-1 to TRBJ1-1; no clear D. This TCR was recovered from a female donor in good health, enrolled as a control in a pregnancy study. CDR3 sequence reads: CASSPSGRVETEAFF. The CDR3, as DNA: TGCGCCAGCAGCCCGTCCGGTCGGGTGGAAACTGAAGCTTTCTTT.